This T cell receptor (beta chain) is from a study of blood T cell repertoires in COVID-19. In the authors' methods: From reference gene primer amplification, estimates of nucleated cell counts were derived. Method: immunoSEQ multiplex PCR; TCRdb's copy keeps in-frame clones and lacks some. V, J and clone size were drawn from that table, and D and trimming were deduced from the DNA. The repertoire holds around 330,000 clones, with approximately 86% as singletons. CDR3 size: 13 residues. The germline V gene encodes CDR1 SQVTM and CDR2 ANQGSEA. Trimming took 6 bases from V and 6 from J; bases not matched to a gene: 7.

Material for sequencing was PBMCs or T cells enriched from blood (not recorded which). This TCR came from a woman aged 18-29 years who had recovered from COVID-19. This chain uses TRBV29-1 with TRBJ2-1; the match to TRBD2 covers 8 bases. The CDR3 DNA reads as TGCAGCGTGCAGCGGGGGCATAGCAATGAGCAGTTCTTC. Translated: CSVQRGHSNEQFF.